Below, 10 T cell receptor beta chains from the same sample are listed, as sequenced in a study of shared T cell receptors in the human thymus. The data were produced by immunoSEQ multiplex PCR, yet TCRdb's version contains in-frame clones alone and is incomplete. Seen here are 640,000 or so clones, more than 75% observed once, and the top ten hold about 0.0094%. This sample was shared with a second study, whose subject was human thymus T cells.

The material sequenced was thymocytes. The origin of the receptors is a boy in the first two years of life with a congenital heart defect.

The rearrangement uses TRBV10-3 and TRBJ2-7, with 9 bases that match TRBD2. The CDR3 contains 14 residues. Germline assignment: CDR1 ENHRY and CDR2 SYGVKD. The V gene end was trimmed by 6 bases and the J gene end by 1 base; junction bases not matched to a gene: 4. In DNA, the CDR3 is TGTGCCATCAGGCCGACTAGCGGATCCTACGAGCAGTACTTC. It translates to CAIRPTSGSYEQYF.

The chain uses TRBV28 and TRBJ2-2, with 10 bases that match TRBD1. CDR3 length: 16 amino acids. J was trimmed by 1 base and V by 4 bases; bases with no gene match: 3. Germline CDR1 and CDR2: MDHEN and SYDVKM. This CDR3 reads CASSSGTGENTGELFF. The CDR3 coding sequence is TGTGCCAGCAGTTCCGGGACAGGGGAGAACACCGGGGAGCTGTTTTTT.

The V gene is TRBV27, the J gene TRBJ2-1; a possible D gene is TRBD1 (8 bases). V was cut by 4 bases and J by 7 bases, with 26 bases left in between. The CDR3 has 18 amino acids. Germline CDR1 and CDR2: MNHEY and SMNVEV (reference sequence). The CDR3 sequence: CASSSTGGRGLRWNEQFF. The CDR3 DNA reads as TGTGCCAGCAGTTCAACAGGGGGGAGGGGACTGAGGTGGAATGAGCAGTTCTTC.

The rearrangement joins TRBV19 to TRBJ1-3; 10 bases are shared with TRBD1. The CDR3 runs 17 residues. Trimming took 3 bases from V and 4 from J; bases not matched to a gene: 9. In germline, CDR1 is LNHDA, CDR2 SQIVND (reference sequence). The CDR3 DNA follows: TGTGCCAGTAGTATCATGGGACAGGGGCTTTCAGGAAACACCATATATTTT. Translation gives CASSIMGQGLSGNTIYF.

The chain has TRBV5-4 and TRBJ1-1, with D perhaps matching TRBD1 (5 bases). This CDR3 contains 14 residues. Trimming stripped 4 bases from V and 2 bases from J, with 12 bases between. Germline CDR1 reads SGHNT; CDR2 reads YYREEE (reference sequence). CDR3 sequence reads: CASSIDRDNTEAFF. Here the CDR3 DNA reads TGTGCCAGCAGCATCGACAGAGACAACACTGAAGCTTTCTTT.

The chain joins TRBV4-2 to TRBJ1-5; 9 nucleotides match TRBD1. The CDR3 consists of 20 residues. V dropped 2 bases and J dropped 0; count of bases not matched to a gene: 14. Germline CDR1 and CDR2: LGHNA and YNFKEQ. The CDR3 protein is CASSQSPSPGQGSSNQPQHF. The DNA of the CDR3 is TGTGCCAGCAGCCAAAGCCCCTCTCCGGGACAGGGAAGTAGCAATCAGCCCCAGCATTTT.

This clone was seen a few times. The gene calls are TRBV30 and TRBJ2-7; D is perhaps TRBD1 (7 bases). The CDR3 consists of 15 residues. Germline loops: CDR1 GTSNPN, CDR2 SVGIG (reference sequence). V lost 1 base and J lost 4, with 17 bases in between. For the CDR3, the DNA is TGTGCCTGGAGTGGGAGTGACAGGGAGGATTACGAGCAGTACTTC. Its protein is CAWSGSDREDYEQYF.

V and J are TRBV28 and TRBJ1-3, with 9 bases identical to TRBD1. This CDR3 region has 16 residues. Germline assignment: CDR1 MDHEN and CDR2 SYDVKM. After removal of 2 bases from V and 0 bases from J, the junction contained 2 bases not matched to a gene. CDR3 coding DNA: TGTGCCAGCAGTTTAGGGACAGGGAACTCTGGAAACACCATATATTTT. This codes for CASSLGTGNSGNTIYF.

The chain combines TRBV27 with TRBJ1-4; D not certain. The V gene's germline CDR1 is MNHEY and CDR2 SMNVEV (reference sequence). This CDR3 spans 15 amino acids. V was trimmed by 6 bases and J by 6 bases, leaving 17 bases between them. The CDR3 loop reads CASSLTGFGYEKLFF. In nucleotides, the CDR3 is TGTGCCAGCAGCCTAACGGGGTTCGGCTATGAAAAACTGTTTTTT.

This chain connects TRBV20-1 to TRBJ2-7; D is ambiguous. V shed 0 bases and J shed 6 bases, with 6 bases lying between them. The CDR3 consists of 11 residues. The V gene's germline CDR1 is DFQATT and CDR2 SNEGSKA (reference sequence). DNA for the CDR3: TGCAGTGCTAGAGATCCGAGCGAGCAGTACTTC. It translates to CSARDPSEQYF.